Presented here are 2 T cell receptor beta chains from one specimen sequenced in a study of CD8 T cells in ankylosing spondylitis. Findings of the study overall: Ankylosing spondylitis blood appeared to carry a characteristic TCR beta motif of seven to nine highly homologous variants.

No antigen has been identified for these receptors. TCRdb processed the 5' RACE reads anew with MiXCR; each CDR3 protein has one entry. The sample comprises 650,000 to 800,000 distinct CDR3 sequences, over 15% of which are singletons, and under 20% rests with the top ten. The material sequenced was blood, either unsorted or a sorted T cell fraction (not recorded which). Receptor source: a male donor with ankylosing spondylitis.

This chain links TRBV30 with TRBJ1-3; no definite D call. Germline V gene sequence: CDR1 GTSNPN, CDR2 SVGIG (reference sequence). Trimming took off 2 bases at V and 0 bases at J, with 20 bases between the two ends. The CDR3 consists of 18 residues. CDR3 amino acids: CAWSHTVARESSGNTIYF. The CDR3 DNA reads as TGTGCCTGGAGTCATACCGTGGCCCGGGAGAGCTCTGGAAACACCATATATTTT.

The chain combines TRBV10-3 with TRBJ2-7; possible D gene TRBD2, 7 bases. The CDR3 runs 14 residues. Germline V gene lookup returns CDR1 ENHRY and CDR2 SYGVKD. V was pared by 11 bases and J by 2 bases, with 19 bases between. The CDR3 spells CAACEGGGPYEQYF. CDR3 bases: TGTGCCGCCTGCGAGGGCGGGGGCCCCTACGAGCAGTACTTC.